This TCR beta chain comes out of a study of OX40 agonist ivuxolimab in advanced cancers. General study findings and limits: On average, CD8+ T cells showed a greater number of expanded clones than CD4+.

On this clone: Its antigen is as yet unknown.

The repertoire was sequenced with immunoSEQ multiplex PCR; TCRdb's copy has only in-frame clones and lacks some. This sample has about 86,000 clones, with roughly 89% found just once. Autoimmune disease history or systemic immunosuppression meant exclusion. Sample: CD4+ or CD8+ T cells sorted from blood, taken in a trial of the OX40 agonist ivuxolimab. The sequence derives from an adult with an advanced solid tumor such as melanoma, head and neck, liver or kidney cancer.

CDR3 nucleotide sequence: TGCGCTACGGCCCGGGGGGCGTCCACTGAAGCTTTCTTT. Protein product: CATARGASTEAFF. The genes are TRBV4-1 and TRBJ1-1; D is perhaps TRBD1 (6 bases). From germline, CDR1 is MGHRA and CDR2 YSYEKL. This CDR3 comprises 13 residues.